The TCR beta chain described here comes from a study of T cells in Graves' hyperthyroidism and ophthalmopathy. Patients with uncontrolled infections, other autoimmune diseases, pregnancy or lactation were excluded. The germline V and J ends were trimmed by 6 bases and 5 bases, with 10 bases remaining between them. CDR3 length equals 12 residues. The CDR3 regions of TCR beta were amplified from RNA transcripts. The HTBI primer set served for first-round RT-PCR of the TCR CDR3. One entry per CDR3 protein results from TCRdb running MiXCR on the multiplex PCR reads. The table records approximately 620,000 distinct CDR3 sequences, roughly 16% of them present only once.

The chain uses TRBV12-3 or TRBV12-4 and TRBJ1-1, with D uncertain. This sequence was found in a woman in her thirties or forties with Graves' ophthalmopathy. Sequenced: blood. The CDR3 region is CASRFGGTEAFF. CDR3 sequence (DNA): TGTGCCAGCAGATTTGGAGGTACTGAAGCTTTCTTT.